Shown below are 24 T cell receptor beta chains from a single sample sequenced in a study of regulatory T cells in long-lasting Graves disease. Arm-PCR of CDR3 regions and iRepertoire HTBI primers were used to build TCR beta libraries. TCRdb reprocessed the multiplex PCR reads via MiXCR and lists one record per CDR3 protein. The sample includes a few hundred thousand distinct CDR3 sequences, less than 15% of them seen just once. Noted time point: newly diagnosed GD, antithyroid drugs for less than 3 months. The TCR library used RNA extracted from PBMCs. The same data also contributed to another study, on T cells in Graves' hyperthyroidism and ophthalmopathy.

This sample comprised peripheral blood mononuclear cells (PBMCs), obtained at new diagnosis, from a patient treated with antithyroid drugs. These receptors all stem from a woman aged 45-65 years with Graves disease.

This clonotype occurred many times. The CDR3 DNA sequence: TGTGCCAGCAGCTCATTTGAGGGGCCCTACAATGAGCAGTTCTTC. Translating gives CASSSFEGPYNEQFF. The V gene is TRBV11-2, the J gene TRBJ2-1; D may be TRBD1 or TRBD2 (5 bases each). CDR1 SGHAT and CDR2 FQNNGV come from the germline V gene. The CDR3 has 15 amino acids. Trimming removed 4 bases at V and 2 bases at J, with 12 bases between. The full variable domain, in which reference TRBV11-2 and TRBJ2-1 provide the parts outside the CDR3, is EAGVAQSPRYKIIEKRQSVAFWCNPISGHATLYWYQQILGQGPKLLIQFQNNGVVDDSQLPKDRFSAERLKGVDSTLKIQPAKLEDSAVYLCASSSFEGPYNEQFFGPGTRLTVL.

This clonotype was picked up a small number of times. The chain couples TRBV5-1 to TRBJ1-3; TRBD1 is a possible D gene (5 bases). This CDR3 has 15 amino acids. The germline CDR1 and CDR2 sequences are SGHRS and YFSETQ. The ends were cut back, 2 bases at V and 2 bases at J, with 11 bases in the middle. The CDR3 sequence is CASSLRGDPGNTIYF. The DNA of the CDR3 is TGCGCCAGCAGCTTAAGGGGCGACCCTGGAAACACCATATATTTT.

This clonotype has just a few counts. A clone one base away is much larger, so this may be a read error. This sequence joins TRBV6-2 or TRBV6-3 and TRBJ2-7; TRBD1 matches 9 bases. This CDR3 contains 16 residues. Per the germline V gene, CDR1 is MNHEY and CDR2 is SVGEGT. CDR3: CAGSPTSGQGSYEQYF. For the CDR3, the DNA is TGTGCCGGCAGCCCCACCTCGGGACAGGGATCCTACGAGCAGTACTTC.

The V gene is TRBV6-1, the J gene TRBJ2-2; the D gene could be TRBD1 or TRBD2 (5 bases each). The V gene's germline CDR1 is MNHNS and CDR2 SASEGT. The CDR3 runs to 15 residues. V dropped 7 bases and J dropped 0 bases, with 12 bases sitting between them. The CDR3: CASTRDGSNTGELFF. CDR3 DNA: TGTGCCAGCACCCGGGACGGGTCGAACACCGGGGAGCTGTTTTTT.

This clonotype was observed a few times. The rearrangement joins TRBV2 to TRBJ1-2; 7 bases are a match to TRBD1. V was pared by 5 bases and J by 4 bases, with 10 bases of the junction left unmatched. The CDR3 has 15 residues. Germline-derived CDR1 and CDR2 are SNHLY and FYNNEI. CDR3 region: CASSSRDSEAYGYTF. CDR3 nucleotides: TGTGCCAGCAGTTCCCGGGACAGTGAAGCCTATGGCTACACCTTC.

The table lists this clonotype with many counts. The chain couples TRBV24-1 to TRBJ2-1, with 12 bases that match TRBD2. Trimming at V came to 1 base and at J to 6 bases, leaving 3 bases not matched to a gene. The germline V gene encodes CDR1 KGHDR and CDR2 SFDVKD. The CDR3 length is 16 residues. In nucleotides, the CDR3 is TGTGCCACCAGTGATTTATCTAGCGGGAGGGGCAATGAGCAGTTCTTC. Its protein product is CATSDLSSGRGNEQFF.

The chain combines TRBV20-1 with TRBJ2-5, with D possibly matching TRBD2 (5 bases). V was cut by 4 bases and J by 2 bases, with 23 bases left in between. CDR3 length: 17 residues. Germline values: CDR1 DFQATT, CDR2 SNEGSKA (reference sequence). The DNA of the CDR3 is TGCAGTGCTAACGGAGGTGGTGGCCGCTTGGCTCAAGAGACCCAGTACTTC. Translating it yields CSANGGGGRLAQETQYF.

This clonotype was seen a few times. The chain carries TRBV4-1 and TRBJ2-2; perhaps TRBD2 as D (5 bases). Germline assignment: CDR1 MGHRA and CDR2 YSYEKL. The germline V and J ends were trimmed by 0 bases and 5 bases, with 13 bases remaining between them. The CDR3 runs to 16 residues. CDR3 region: CASSQEAHEGTGELFF. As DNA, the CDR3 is TGCGCCAGCAGCCAAGAAGCCCACGAGGGTACCGGGGAGCTGTTTTTT.

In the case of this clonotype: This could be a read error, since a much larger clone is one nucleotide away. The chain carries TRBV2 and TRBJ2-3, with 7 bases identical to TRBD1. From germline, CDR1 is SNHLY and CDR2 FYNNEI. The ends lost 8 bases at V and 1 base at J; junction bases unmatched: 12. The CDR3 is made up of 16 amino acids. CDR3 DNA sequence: TGTGCCAGCGGTTTAACAGGGGTGCCTGGCACAGATACGCAGTATTTT. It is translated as CASGLTGVPGTDTQYF.

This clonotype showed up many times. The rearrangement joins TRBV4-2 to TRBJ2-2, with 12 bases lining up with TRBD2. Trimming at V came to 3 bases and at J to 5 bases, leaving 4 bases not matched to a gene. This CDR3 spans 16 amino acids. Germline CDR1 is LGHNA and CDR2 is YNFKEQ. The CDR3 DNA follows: TGTGCCAGCAGCCACGGCGGGACTAGCGGGACCGGGGAGCTGTTTTTT. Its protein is CASSHGGTSGTGELFF.

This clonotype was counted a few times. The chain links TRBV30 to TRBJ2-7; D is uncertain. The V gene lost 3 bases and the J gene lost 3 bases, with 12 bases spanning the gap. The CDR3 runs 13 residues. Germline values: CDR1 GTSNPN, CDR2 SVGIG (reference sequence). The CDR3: CAWRDGGYYEQYF. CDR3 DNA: TGTGCCTGGAGGGACGGCGGTTACTACGAGCAGTACTTC.

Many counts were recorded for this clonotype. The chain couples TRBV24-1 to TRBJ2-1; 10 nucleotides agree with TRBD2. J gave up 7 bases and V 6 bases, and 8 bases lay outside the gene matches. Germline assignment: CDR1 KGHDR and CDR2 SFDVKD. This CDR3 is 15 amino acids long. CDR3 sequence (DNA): TGTGCCACCAGTCTCGGACTAGCGGAGGGGAATGAGCAGTTCTTC. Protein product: CATSLGLAEGNEQFF.

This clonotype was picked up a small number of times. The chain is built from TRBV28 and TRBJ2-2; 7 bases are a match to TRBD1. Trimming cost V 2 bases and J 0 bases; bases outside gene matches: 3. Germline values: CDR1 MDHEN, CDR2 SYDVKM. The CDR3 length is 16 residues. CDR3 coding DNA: TGTGCCAGCAGTTTAGGGGGACAGCCGAACACCGGGGAGCTGTTTTTT. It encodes CASSLGGQPNTGELFF.

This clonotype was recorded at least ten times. The CDR3 sequence: CASSPGNTEAFF. Written as DNA, the CDR3 is TGCGCCAGCTCTCCGGGGAACACTGAAGCTTTCTTT. The J gene is TRBJ1-1, the V gene TRBV5-1, with D unresolved. This CDR3 contains 12 residues. V was trimmed by 7 bases and J by 1 base, leaving 8 bases between them. CDR1 SGHRS and CDR2 YFSETQ come from the germline V gene.

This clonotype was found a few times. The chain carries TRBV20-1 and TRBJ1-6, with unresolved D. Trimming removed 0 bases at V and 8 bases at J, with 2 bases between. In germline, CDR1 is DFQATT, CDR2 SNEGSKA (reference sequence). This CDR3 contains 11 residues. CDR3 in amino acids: CSARDYSPLHF. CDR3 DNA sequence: TGCAGTGCTAGAGATTATTCACCCCTCCACTTT.

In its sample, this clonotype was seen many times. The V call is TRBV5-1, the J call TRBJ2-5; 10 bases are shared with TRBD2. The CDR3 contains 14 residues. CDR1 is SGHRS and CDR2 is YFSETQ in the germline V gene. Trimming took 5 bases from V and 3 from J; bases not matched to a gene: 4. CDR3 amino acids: CASSQGLAEETQYF. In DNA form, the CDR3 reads TGCGCCAGCAGTCAAGGACTAGCGGAAGAGACCCAGTACTTC.

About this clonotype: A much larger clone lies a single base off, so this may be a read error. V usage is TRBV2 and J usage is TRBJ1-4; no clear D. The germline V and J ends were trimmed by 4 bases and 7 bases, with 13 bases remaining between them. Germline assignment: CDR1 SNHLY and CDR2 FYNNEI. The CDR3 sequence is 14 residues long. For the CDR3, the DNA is TGTGCCAGCAGTGGACGGGGAAAAATTGAAAAACTGTTTTTT. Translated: CASSGRGKIEKLFF. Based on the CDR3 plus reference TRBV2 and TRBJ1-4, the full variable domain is EPEVTQTPSHQVTQMGQEVILRCVPISNHLYFYWYRQILGQKVEFLVSFYNNEISEKSEIFDDQFSVERPDGSNFTLKIRSTKLEDSAMYFCASSGRGKIEKLFFGSGTQLSVL.

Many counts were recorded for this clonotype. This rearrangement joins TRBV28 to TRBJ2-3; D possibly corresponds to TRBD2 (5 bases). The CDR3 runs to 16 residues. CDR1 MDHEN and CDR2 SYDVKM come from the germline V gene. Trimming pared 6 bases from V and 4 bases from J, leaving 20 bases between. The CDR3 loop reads CASRPRTVIRADTQYF. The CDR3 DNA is TGTGCCAGCAGACCCCGGACTGTCATTCGGGCAGATACGCAGTATTTT.

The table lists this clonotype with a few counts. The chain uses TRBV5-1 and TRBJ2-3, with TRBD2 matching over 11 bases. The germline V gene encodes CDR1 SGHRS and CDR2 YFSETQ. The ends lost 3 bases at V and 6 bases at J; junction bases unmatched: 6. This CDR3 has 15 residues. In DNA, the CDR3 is TGCGCCAGCAGCTCCGGGACTAGCGGCCACGATACGCAGTATTTT. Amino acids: CASSSGTSGHDTQYF.

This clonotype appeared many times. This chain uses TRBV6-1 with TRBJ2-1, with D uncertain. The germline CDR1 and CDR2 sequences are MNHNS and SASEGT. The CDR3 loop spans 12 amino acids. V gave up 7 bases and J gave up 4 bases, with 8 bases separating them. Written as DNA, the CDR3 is TGTGCCAGCACAGACGCGTACAATGAGCAGTTCTTC. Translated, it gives CASTDAYNEQFF.

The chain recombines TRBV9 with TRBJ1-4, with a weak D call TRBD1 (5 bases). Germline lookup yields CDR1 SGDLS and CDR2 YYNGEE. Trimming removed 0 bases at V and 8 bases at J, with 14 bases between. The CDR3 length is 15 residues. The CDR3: CASSVGQNLWEKLFF. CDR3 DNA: TGTGCCAGCAGCGTAGGACAGAACTTATGGGAAAAACTGTTTTTT.

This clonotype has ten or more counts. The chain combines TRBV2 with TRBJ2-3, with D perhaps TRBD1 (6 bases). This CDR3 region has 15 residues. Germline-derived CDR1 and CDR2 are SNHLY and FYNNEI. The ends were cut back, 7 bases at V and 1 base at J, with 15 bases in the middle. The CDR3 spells CASTPYRVGTDTQYF. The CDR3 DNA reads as TGTGCCAGCACCCCCTACAGGGTGGGCACAGATACGCAGTATTTT.

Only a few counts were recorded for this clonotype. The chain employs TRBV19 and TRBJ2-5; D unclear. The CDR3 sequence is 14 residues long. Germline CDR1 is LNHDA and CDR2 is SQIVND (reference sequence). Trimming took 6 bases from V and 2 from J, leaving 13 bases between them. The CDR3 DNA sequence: TGTGCCAGTAGCAGGTCATTTGGGCAAGAGACCCAGTACTTC. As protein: CASSRSFGQETQYF.

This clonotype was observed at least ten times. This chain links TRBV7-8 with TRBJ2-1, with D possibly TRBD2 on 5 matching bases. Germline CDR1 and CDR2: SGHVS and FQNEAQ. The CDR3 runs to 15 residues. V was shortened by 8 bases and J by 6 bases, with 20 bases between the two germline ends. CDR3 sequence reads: CASGKLAFGSNEQFF. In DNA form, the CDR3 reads TGTGCCAGCGGCAAGTTGGCTTTTGGGAGCAATGAGCAGTTCTTC.